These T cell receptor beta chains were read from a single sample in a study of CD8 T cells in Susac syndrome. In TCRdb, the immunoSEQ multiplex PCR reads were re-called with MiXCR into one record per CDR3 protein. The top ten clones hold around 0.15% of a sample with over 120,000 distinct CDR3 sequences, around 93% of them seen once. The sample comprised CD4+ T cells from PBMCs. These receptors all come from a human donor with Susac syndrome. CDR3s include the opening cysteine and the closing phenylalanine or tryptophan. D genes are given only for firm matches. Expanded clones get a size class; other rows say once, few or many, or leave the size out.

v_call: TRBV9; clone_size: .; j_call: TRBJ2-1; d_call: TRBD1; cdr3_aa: CASSRSGTGITYNEQFF; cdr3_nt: TGTGCCAGCAGCCGCTCAGGGACAGGGATCACCTACAATGAGCAGTTCTTC
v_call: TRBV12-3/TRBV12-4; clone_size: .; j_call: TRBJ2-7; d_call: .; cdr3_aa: CASSLARGLNSYEQYF; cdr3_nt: TGTGCCAGCAGTTTGGCCCGGGGCCTCAACTCCTACGAGCAGTACTTC
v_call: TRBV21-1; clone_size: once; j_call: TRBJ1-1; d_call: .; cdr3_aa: CASSPEKPRGAGGRDTEAFF; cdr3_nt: TGTGCCAGCAGCCCCGAAAAACCCAGGGGGGCAGGCGGACGGGACACTGAAGCTTTCTTT
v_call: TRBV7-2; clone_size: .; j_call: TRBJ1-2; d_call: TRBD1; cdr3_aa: CASSPGQGARYGYTF; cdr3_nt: TGTGCCAGCAGTCCCGGACAGGGGGCGCGTTATGGCTACACCTTC
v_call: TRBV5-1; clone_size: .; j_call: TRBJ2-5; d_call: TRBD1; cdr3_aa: CASSFQGTGGETQYF; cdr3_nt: TGCGCCAGCAGCTTCCAAGGGACAGGGGGGGAGACCCAGTACTTC
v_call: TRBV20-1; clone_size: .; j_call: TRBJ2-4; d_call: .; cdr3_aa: CSATGGEDIQYF; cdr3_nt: TGCAGTGCTACCGGGGGAGAGGACATTCAGTACTTC
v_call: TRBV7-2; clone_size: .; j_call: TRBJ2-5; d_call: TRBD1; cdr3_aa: CASSSDRVETQYF; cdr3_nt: TGTGCCAGCAGCTCCGACAGGGTAGAGACCCAGTACTTC
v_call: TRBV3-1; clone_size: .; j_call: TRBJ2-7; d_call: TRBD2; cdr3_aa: CASTSVASGNYEQYF; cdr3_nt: TGTGCCAGCACATCGGTGGCTAGCGGGAACTACGAGCAGTACTTC
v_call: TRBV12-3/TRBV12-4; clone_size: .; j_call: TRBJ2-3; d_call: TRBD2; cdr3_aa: CASTPRGGASTDTQYF; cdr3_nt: TGTGCCAGCACCCCTCGGGGGGGGGCCTCAACAGATACGCAGTATTTT
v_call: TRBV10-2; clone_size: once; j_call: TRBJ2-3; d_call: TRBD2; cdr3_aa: CASRGLAGLDTQYF; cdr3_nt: TGCGCCAGCAGGGGACTAGCGGGCCTTGATACGCAGTATTTT
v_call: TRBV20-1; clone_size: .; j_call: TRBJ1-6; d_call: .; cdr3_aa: CSGRGPNSPLHF; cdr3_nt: TGCAGTGGGAGGGGACCGAATTCACCCCTCCACTTT
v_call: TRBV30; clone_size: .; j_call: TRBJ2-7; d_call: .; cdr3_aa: CAWSNGRYEQYF; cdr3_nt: TGTGCCTGGTCGAACGGGAGATACGAGCAGTACTTC
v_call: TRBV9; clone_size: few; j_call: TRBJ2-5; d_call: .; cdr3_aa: CASSVRTKETQYF; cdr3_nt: TGTGCCAGCAGCGTTCGGACTAAAGAGACCCAGTACTTC
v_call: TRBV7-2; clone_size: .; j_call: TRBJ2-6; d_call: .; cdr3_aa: CASSLNRGTGANVLTF; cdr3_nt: TGTGCCAGCAGCTTAAACCGAGGAACTGGGGCCAACGTCCTGACTTTC
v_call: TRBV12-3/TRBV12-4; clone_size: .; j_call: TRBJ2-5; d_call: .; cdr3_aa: CASSLYVGGGETQYF; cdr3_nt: TGTGCCAGCAGTTTATACGTAGGAGGCGGTGAGACCCAGTACTTC
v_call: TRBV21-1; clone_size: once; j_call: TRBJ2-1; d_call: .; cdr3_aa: CASSGRTAHSYNEQFF; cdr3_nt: TGTGCCAGCAGCGGAAGGACTGCCCACTCCTACAATGAGCAGTTCTTC
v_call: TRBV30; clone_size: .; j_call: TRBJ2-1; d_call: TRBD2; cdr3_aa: CAWSVLEPGGKQFF; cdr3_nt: TGTGCCTGGAGTGTACTCGAACCGGGAGGGAAGCAGTTCTTC
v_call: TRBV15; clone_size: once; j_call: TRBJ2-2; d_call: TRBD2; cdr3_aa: CATSLSGRDTGELFF; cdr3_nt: TGTGCCACCTCCCTCAGCGGGAGGGACACCGGGGAGCTGTTTTTT
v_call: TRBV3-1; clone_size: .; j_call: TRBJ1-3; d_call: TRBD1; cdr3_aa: CASSLGTVISGNTIYF; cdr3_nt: TGTGCCAGCAGCCTAGGGACAGTCATCTCTGGAAACACCATATATTTT
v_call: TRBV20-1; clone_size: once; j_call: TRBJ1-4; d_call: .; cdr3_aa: CSARSASGQAREKLFF; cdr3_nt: TGCAGTGCTAGATCTGCTTCTGGACAAGCGCGTGAAAAACTGTTTTTT
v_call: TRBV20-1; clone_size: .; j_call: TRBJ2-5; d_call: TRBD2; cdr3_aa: CSARDWRGGQETQYF; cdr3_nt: TGCAGTGCTAGAGATTGGCGGGGGGGCCAAGAGACCCAGTACTTC
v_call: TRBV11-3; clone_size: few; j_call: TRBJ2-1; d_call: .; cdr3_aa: CASSLERLGNEQFF; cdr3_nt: TGTGCCAGCAGCTTAGAGCGGCTAGGCAATGAGCAGTTCTTC
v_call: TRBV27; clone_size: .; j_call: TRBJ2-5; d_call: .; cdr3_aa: CASSPQGPGQETQYF; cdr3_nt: TGTGCCAGCAGTCCCCAGGGACCGGGACAAGAGACCCAGTACTTC
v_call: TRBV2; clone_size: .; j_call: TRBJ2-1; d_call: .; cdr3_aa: CASSERGLTSHNEQFF; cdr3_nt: TGTGCCAGCAGTGAAAGGGGTCTCACTTCTCACAATGAGCAGTTCTTC
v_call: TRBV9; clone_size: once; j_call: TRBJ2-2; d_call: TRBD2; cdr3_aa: CARTSGVTGELFF; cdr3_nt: TGTGCCAGGACTAGCGGGGTGACCGGGGAGCTGTTTTTT
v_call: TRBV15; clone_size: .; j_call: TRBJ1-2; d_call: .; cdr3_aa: CATSRGADNYGYTF; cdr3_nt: TGTGCCACCAGCAGAGGAGCAGACAACTATGGCTACACCTTC
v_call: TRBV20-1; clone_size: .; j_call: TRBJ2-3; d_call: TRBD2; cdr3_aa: CSLAGVGDTQYF; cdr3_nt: TGCTCATTAGCGGGAGTTGGAGATACGCAGTATTTT
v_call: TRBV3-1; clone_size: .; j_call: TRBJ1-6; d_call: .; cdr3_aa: CASNTPKSPLHF; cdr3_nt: TGTGCCAGCAATACTCCGAAATCACCCCTCCACTTT
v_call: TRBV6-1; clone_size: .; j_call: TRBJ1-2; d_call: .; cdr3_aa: CASSEATPSGYGYTF; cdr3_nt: TGTGCCAGCAGTGAAGCAACCCCCTCCGGTTATGGCTACACCTTC
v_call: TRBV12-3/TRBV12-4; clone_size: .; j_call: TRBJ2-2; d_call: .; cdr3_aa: CASSLPPGELFF; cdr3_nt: TGTGCCAGCAGTTTACCCCCCGGGGAGCTGTTTTTT
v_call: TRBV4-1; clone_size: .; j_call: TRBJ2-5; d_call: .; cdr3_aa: CASSSSPRETQYF; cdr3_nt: TGCGCCAGCAGTTCCAGCCCGCGGGAGACCCAGTACTTC